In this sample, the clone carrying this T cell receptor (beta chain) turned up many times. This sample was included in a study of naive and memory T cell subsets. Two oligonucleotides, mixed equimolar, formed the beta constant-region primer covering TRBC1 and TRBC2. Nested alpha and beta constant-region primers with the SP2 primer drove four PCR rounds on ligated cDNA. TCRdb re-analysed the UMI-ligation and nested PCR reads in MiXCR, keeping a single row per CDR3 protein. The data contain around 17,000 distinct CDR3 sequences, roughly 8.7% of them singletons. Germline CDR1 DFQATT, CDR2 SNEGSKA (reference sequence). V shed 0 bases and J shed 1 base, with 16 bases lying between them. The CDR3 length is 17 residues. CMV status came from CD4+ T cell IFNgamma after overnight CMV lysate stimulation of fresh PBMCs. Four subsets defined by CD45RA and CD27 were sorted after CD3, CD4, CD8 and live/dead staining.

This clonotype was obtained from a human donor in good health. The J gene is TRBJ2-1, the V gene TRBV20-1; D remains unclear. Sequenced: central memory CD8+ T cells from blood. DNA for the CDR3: TGCAGTGCTAGAGACGAGTTAGGGCTCTGTTCCTACAATGAGCAGTTCTTC. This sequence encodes CSARDELGLCSYNEQFF.